The 6 T cell receptor beta chains below come from one sample, sequenced in a study of a mutant IDH1 vaccine in newly diagnosed glioma. Time point described: baseline, week 1 (first vaccination visit). Treatment here: pre-vaccination baseline after standard-of-care therapy. The repertoire was sequenced with immunoSEQ multiplex PCR; TCRdb's copy has only in-frame clones and lacks some. This table holds approximately 52,000 clones, roughly 80% found once. Here the sequenced sample was PBMCs, taken from a glioma patient treated with radiotherapy, temozolomide or both. The receptors were sampled from a woman aged 40 to 50 with glioma.

The sample holds one count of this clone. The chain uses TRBV2 and TRBJ2-5; unclear D gene. V lost 4 bases to trimming and J lost 4 bases, with 7 bases between them. The CDR3 runs 12 residues. Germline lookup yields CDR1 SNHLY and CDR2 FYNNEI. DNA for the CDR3: TGTGCCAGCAGTGCCGGGTCAGAGACCCAGTACTTC. Its translation is CASSAGSETQYF.

This chain uses TRBV10-3 with TRBJ1-1; 7 bases fit TRBD1. V dropped 5 bases and J dropped 5; count of bases not matched to a gene: 2. Germline CDR1 and CDR2: ENHRY and SYGVKD. The CDR3 covers 12 residues. In nucleotides, the CDR3 is TGTGCCATCAGTACACAGGGGACTGAAGCTTTCTTT. It yields the protein CAISTQGTEAFF.

This chain uses TRBV30 with TRBJ2-2, with D perhaps being TRBD1 or TRBD2 (6 bases each). Germline CDR1 is GTSNPN and CDR2 is SVGIG (reference sequence). V was trimmed by 0 bases and J by 5 bases, leaving 13 bases between them. The CDR3 is 15 amino acids. CDR3 coding DNA: TGTGCCTGGAGTGTCACGGGGGCGGGTACCGGGGAGCTGTTTTTT. Encoded protein: CAWSVTGAGTGELFF.

The chain joins TRBV4-1 to TRBJ2-7; no clear D gene. Trimming removed 0 bases at V and 0 bases at J, with 15 bases between. The CDR3 has 17 amino acids. The germline gives CDR1 MGHRA, CDR2 YSYEKL. The CDR3 region has the DNA TGCGCCAGCAGCCAAGATCCGGCGAGACCCCTCTCCTACGAGCAGTACTTC. Its protein is CASSQDPARPLSYEQYF.

This clone was seen only a few times. V usage is TRBV19 and J usage is TRBJ1-2, with D perhaps matching TRBD1 (6 bases). The CDR3 length is 15 residues. Germline CDR1 is LNHDA and CDR2 is SQIVND (reference sequence). Trimming took off 7 bases at V and 1 base at J, with 16 bases between the two ends. The CDR3 DNA reads TGTGCCAGTACCTCACTTCTAGGGGGTAACTATGGCTACACCTTC. Its translation: CASTSLLGGNYGYTF.

The chain couples TRBV7-2 to TRBJ2-3; 10 nucleotides agree with TRBD2. This CDR3 region has 15 residues. Germline V CDR1 and CDR2: SGHTA, FQGNSA. The V and J ends lost 5 bases and 5 bases, in that order; junction bases with no gene match: 7. CDR3 bases: TGTGCCAGCAGCCCCGAAGCGGGGGGGATAGATACGCAGTATTTT. Its translation: CASSPEAGGIDTQYF.